The clone carrying this T cell receptor (beta chain) was observed at least ten times. Its specificity is not known. Donors were healthy HIV-negative adults without recently reported acute infections or vaccinations. CDR3 length: 12 residues. The germline V gene encodes CDR1 SGHVS and CDR2 FQNEAQ. V shed 6 bases, J shed 1 base, and the junction held 0 bases outside the gene matches. These data originate in a study of shared clonotypes between healthy human individuals. Study summary: A couple of women and three men aged 18 to 49 served as donors. Study-level points and caveats: Blood was the sole source, and tissue repertoires probably differ.

In the original workflow: Owing to the provision of junction-only sequences devoid of quality scores by immunoSEQ, filtering differed. The protocol was immunoSEQ multiplex PCR, while the TCRdb copy is restricted to in-frame clones and leaves out a portion. Clonal size and the V and J genes are those of that table, whereas D and trimming came from the DNA. Of around 500,000 clones listed, roughly 77% are singletons. Sequencing was carried out using PBMCs. The clonotype was recovered from a middle-aged woman in good health. Some clones in this sample may be carry-over from other donors' samples. The rearrangement links TRBV7-8 to TRBJ2-7, with TRBD1 matching 7 bases. This chain's CDR3 is CASRDRSYEQYF. The CDR3 DNA is TGTGCCAGCAGGGACAGGTCCTACGAGCAGTACTTC.